This paragraph reports one T cell receptor beta chain. What it recognizes is unknown. This specimen belongs to a study of T cell therapy after organ transplantation. Study details: Expansion used a peptide pool of 30 HLA class I and II CMV epitopes.

The CDR3 extends over 15 amino acids. Germline V lookup: CDR1 SGHNT, CDR2 YYREEE (reference sequence). V was clipped by 0 bases and J by 4 bases, with 11 bases between them. The repertoire was sequenced with immunoSEQ multiplex PCR; TCRdb's copy has only in-frame clones and lacks some. This repertoire shows fewer than 25,000 clones, around 84% found once; its top ten account for 36%. Study-level points and caveats: Nonresponders had marked pretherapy clonal expansions and little post-therapy change.

Time point noted: 20-29 weeks after completion of therapy. Sequenced material: CD8+ T cells from blood, taken after autologous CMV-specific T cell therapy. The source is a human patient who had received a solid organ transplant and had CMV disease. Among the T cells, some may be from the graft donor. This sequence joins TRBV5-4 and TRBJ2-1; D remains unclear. CDR3 residues: CASSLGAPYYNEQFF. The CDR3 DNA is TGTGCCAGCAGCTTGGGGGCTCCGTATTACAATGAGCAGTTCTTC.